The entry that follows covers one T cell receptor (beta chain) sequence. Antigen: not known. This record comes from a study of T cells in Graves' hyperthyroidism and ophthalmopathy. Study-level results: It was a median roughly six months before onset that the model predicted ophthalmopathy. Among thyroid clonotypes expanded above 0.001, most also appeared in blood.

Amplification of TCR beta CDR3 regions was performed using RNA transcripts as template. In the first-round RT-PCR of the TCR CDR3, the HTBI primer set was used. TCRdb fed the multiplex PCR reads into MiXCR, producing one record per CDR3 protein. The repertoire includes a few hundred thousand distinct CDR3 sequences, approximately 44% of them detected once, and about 8% sits in the top ten. CDR3 length equals 16 residues. J gave up 1 base and V 1 base, and 5 bases lay outside the gene matches. In germline, CDR1 is SNHLY, CDR2 FYNNEI. Patients aged 18 to 65 with hyperthyroidism were newly diagnosed, with duration under 2 months. Uncontrolled infections, other autoimmune diseases, pregnancy or lactation led to exclusion of patients.

The TCR originated in a woman aged 18-29 years with Graves' hyperthyroidism. The V gene is TRBV2, the J gene TRBJ2-7; 9 bases are a match to TRBD2. Sequencing used peripheral blood or thyroid tissue (not recorded which). CDR3 sequence (DNA): TGTGCCAGCAGTGAAGATCTAGCGGGGCCGTCCTACGAGCAGTACTTC. Translation gives CASSEDLAGPSYEQYF.